This T cell receptor (beta chain) was recovered during a study of CD8 T cells in Susac syndrome. The CDR3 runs to 15 residues. Germline assignment: CDR1 SGDLS and CDR2 YYNGEE. With V trimmed by 4 bases and J by 12 bases, 9 bases remained unmatched. Reverse transcription of roughly 0.45 to 1 ug RNA used random hexamers. Across 54 Vbeta and 13 Jbeta, TCR beta CDR3 was amplified with immunoSEQ multiplex PCR. Each CDR3 protein gets one entry after TCRdb re-called the immunoSEQ multiplex PCR reads with MiXCR. Of over 150,000 distinct CDR3 sequences in the sample, about 93% were seen once. The sequenced sample was CD4+ T cells from PBMCs. The TCR comes from a human donor with multiple sclerosis. V and J are TRBV9 and TRBJ1-6; 11 positions match TRBD1. The CDR3 bases are TGTGCCAGCAGCCCATCGGGACAGGGGGAGAGACCCCTCCACTTT. As protein: CASSPSGQGERPLHF.